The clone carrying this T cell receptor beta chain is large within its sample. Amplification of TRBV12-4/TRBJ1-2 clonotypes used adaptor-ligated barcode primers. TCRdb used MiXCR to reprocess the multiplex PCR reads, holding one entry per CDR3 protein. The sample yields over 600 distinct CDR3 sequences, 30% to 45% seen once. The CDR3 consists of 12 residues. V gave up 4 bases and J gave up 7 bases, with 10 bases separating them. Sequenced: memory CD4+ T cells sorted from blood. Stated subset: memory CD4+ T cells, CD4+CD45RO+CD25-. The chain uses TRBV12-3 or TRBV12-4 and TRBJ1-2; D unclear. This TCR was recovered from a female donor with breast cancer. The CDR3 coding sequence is TGTGCCAGCAGTTCTGGGATACGTGGCTACACCTTC. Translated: CASSSGIRGYTF.